These 32 T cell receptor beta chains originate from one sample sequenced in a study of blood T cells in healthy people across ages. A second 7 to 11 cycle PCR used barcoded and J-beta primers. Via MiXCR, TCRdb re-called the 5' RACE reads, giving one row per CDR3 protein. The table includes approximately 2,000,000 distinct CDR3 sequences, about 39% detected once. Sequenced material: blood. These receptors all come from a human donor in good health.

The chain has TRBV7-9 and TRBJ2-1; TRBD1 agrees at 7 bases. V gave up 1 base and J gave up 5 bases; unmatched junction bases: 8. This CDR3 contains 16 residues. CDR1 and CDR2 from the germline V gene are SEHNR and FQNEAQ (reference sequence). The CDR3 DNA reads as TGTGCCAGCAGCTTAGGCGAGGGGGCCGCACACAATGAGCAGTTCTTC. It encodes CASSLGEGAAHNEQFF.

This clonotype has only one observation. The chain joins TRBV4-3 to TRBJ1-2; D is ambiguous. Germline V gives CDR1 LGHNA, CDR2 YSLEER. The CDR3 totals 12 residues. The V end lost 1 base, the J end lost 6 bases, and 6 bases lay between the germline ends. Here the CDR3 DNA reads TGCGCCAGCAGCCAAGCCAGAAATGGCTACACCTTC. Its translation is CASSQARNGYTF.

The rearrangement uses TRBV6-5 and TRBJ2-4, with D perhaps matching TRBD1 or TRBD2 (5 bases each). The end of the DNA aligns better with TRBJ2-7, so the J call may be wrong. Germline CDR1 reads MNHEY; CDR2 reads SVGAGI. The CDR3 consists of 18 residues. This CDR3 reads CASSYARTPGTLPYEQYF. As DNA, the CDR3 is TGTGCCAGCAGTTACGCCCGGACGCCCGGGACCCTACCCTACGAGCAGTACTTC.

This clonotype was counted ten times or more. The chain carries TRBV3-1 and TRBJ2-1; no firm D call. CDR3 length: 12 amino acids. Trimming removed 0 bases at V and 4 bases at J, with 1 base between. Germline assignment: CDR1 LGHDT and CDR2 YNNKEL (reference sequence). DNA of the CDR3: TGTGCCAGCAGCCAAGAGTACAATGAGCAGTTCTTC. This translates into CASSQEYNEQFF.

The gene calls are TRBV2 and TRBJ1-5; no clear D gene. CDR1 and CDR2 from the germline V gene are SNHLY and FYNNEI. The CDR3 has 12 residues. V lost 8 bases and J 0 bases, leaving 5 bases between the germline ends. CDR3 nucleotide sequence: TGTGCCAGCGGGAATAGCAATCAGCCCCAGCATTTT. This sequence encodes CASGNSNQPQHF. Looking up the rest from reference TRBV2 and TRBJ1-5 gives the full variable domain: EPEVTQTPSHQVTQMGQEVILRCVPISNHLYFYWYRQILGQKVEFLVSFYNNEISEKSEIFDDQFSVERPDGSNFTLKIRSTKLEDSAMYFCASGNSNQPQHFGDGTRLSIL.

The V and J genes are TRBV4-3 and TRBJ2-3, with D possibly TRBD2 on 6 matching bases. The V end was cut by 0 bases, the J end by 5 bases, with 12 bases between. The CDR3 totals 15 residues. Germline loops: CDR1 LGHNA, CDR2 YSLEER. The CDR3 coding sequence is TGCGCCAGCAGCCAAGAGAATAGGGAGGTAGATACGCAGTATTTT. Its translation is CASSQENREVDTQYF.

This chain uses TRBV12-3 or TRBV12-4 with TRBJ1-5; D unclear. Trimming took 6 bases from V and 2 from J, leaving 8 bases between them. This CDR3 contains 13 residues. The CDR3 region is CASRLYRNQPQHF. The CDR3 DNA is TGTGCCAGCAGGTTATATCGCAATCAGCCCCAGCATTTT.

This clonotype was observed a few times. The rearrangement uses TRBV7-2 and TRBJ2-7; D is undetermined. V was shortened by 0 bases and J by 2 bases, with 8 bases between the two germline ends. Per the germline V gene, CDR1 is SGHTA and CDR2 is FQGNSA. There are 14 residues in the CDR3. The CDR3 sequence: CASSLAYNPYEQYF. The CDR3 DNA follows: TGTGCCAGCAGCTTAGCGTACAATCCCTACGAGCAGTACTTC.

This clonotype was counted many times. This rearrangement joins TRBV7-9 to TRBJ1-4; D unclear. Trimming cost V 1 base and J 8 bases, with 17 bases left between them. Germline CDR1 reads SEHNR; CDR2 reads FQNEAQ (reference sequence). The length of the CDR3 is 16 residues. In DNA, the CDR3 is TGTGCCAGCAGCTTAGAACACTCCCGCAACCCAGAAAAACTGTTTTTT. This gives the protein CASSLEHSRNPEKLFF.

The V gene is TRBV7-3, the J gene TRBJ1-2, with TRBD1 matching 10 bases. Germline-derived CDR1 and CDR2 are SGHTA and FQGTGA. This CDR3 contains 16 residues. The J segment lost 4 bases and the V segment lost 5 bases, leaving 10 bases of the junction unmatched. CDR3 loop: CASSNSPGQGLYGYTF. The DNA of the CDR3 is TGTGCCAGCAGCAACTCTCCGGGACAGGGGCTCTATGGCTACACCTTC.

V is TRBV4-1 and J is TRBJ1-1; unclear D gene. V was shortened by 0 bases and J by 11 bases, with 16 bases between the two germline ends. This CDR3 contains 14 residues. Per germline, CDR1 MGHRA and CDR2 YSYEKL. In nucleotides, the CDR3 is TGCGCCAGCAGCCAAGATCGAAATGCAGGCGCGGCTTTCTTT. It yields the protein CASSQDRNAGAAFF.

The rearrangement links TRBV2 to TRBJ2-5; 7 nucleotides match TRBD2. With V trimmed by 5 bases and J by 5 bases, 14 bases remained unmatched. The CDR3 spans 16 residues. Germline loops: CDR1 SNHLY, CDR2 FYNNEI. The CDR3: CASSPTSSHMRETQYF. The CDR3 bases are TGTGCCAGCAGTCCGACTAGCTCCCACATGCGCGAGACCCAGTACTTC.

On this clonotype: At one end, the junction sequence differs from germline, possibly due to a read error. The chain is built from TRBV6-6 and TRBJ1-2; D may be TRBD1 (6 bases). Germline lookup yields CDR1 MNHNY and CDR2 SVGAGI (reference sequence). The CDR3 extends over 17 amino acids. Here the CDR3 DNA reads TGTACCAGCAGTTACTTCATAACACAGGGAATTGGTGATGGCTACACCTTC. Its protein is CTSSYFITQGIGDGYTF.

This chain connects TRBV27 to TRBJ2-7; D could derive from TRBD1 or TRBD2 (6 bases each). Germline V gives CDR1 MNHEY, CDR2 SMNVEV (reference sequence). The V and J ends lost 3 bases and 5 bases respectively, with 14 bases between them. The CDR3 contains 14 residues. The CDR3: CASSFGGRGNEQYF. CDR3 sequence (DNA): TGTGCCAGCAGTTTTGGGGGGCGAGGCAACGAGCAGTACTTC.

This clonotype was observed a few times. The CDR3 bases are TGTGCCAGCAGTTACTCGGGGGTGGAGACTGAAGCTTTCTTT. This encodes CASSYSGVETEAFF. This chain connects TRBV6-5 to TRBJ1-1; TRBD1 might be the D (5 bases). The V and J ends lost 0 bases and 5 bases respectively, with 10 bases between them. The CDR3 is 14 amino acids. The germline V gene encodes CDR1 MNHEY and CDR2 SVGAGI.

The sample holds a few counts of this clonotype. This CDR3 reads CASTRGDNEQFF. In DNA form, the CDR3 reads TGTGCCAGCACCCGAGGCGACAATGAGCAGTTCTTC. This chain uses TRBV27 with TRBJ2-1; D remains ambiguous. Per the germline V gene, CDR1 is MNHEY and CDR2 is SMNVEV (reference sequence). V lost 7 bases to trimming and J lost 5 bases, with 9 bases between them. This CDR3 is built from 12 residues.

V gene TRBV5-5 combines with J gene TRBJ2-2, with 8 bases lining up with TRBD1. Germline assignment: CDR1 SGHKS and CDR2 YYEKEE (reference sequence). This CDR3 has 14 residues. The trim removed 7 bases at V and 2 bases at J, leaving 4 bases unmatched. The CDR3 protein is CASFRGHNTGELFF. The DNA for the CDR3 is TGTGCCAGCTTCAGGGGGCATAACACCGGGGAGCTGTTTTTT.

This clonotype was observed a few times. The chain carries TRBV10-3 and TRBJ2-5, with unresolved D. Trimming cost V 0 bases and J 5 bases, with 7 bases left between them. The CDR3 is made up of 13 amino acids. The germline V gene has CDR1 ENHRY and CDR2 SYGVKD. The CDR3 reads CAISESVQETQYF. CDR3 nucleotide sequence: TGTGCCATCAGTGAGTCCGTACAGGAGACCCAGTACTTC.

This chain connects TRBV20-1 to TRBJ2-7; the D gene could be TRBD1 or TRBD2 (5 bases each). Deletions cut 2 bases from V and 3 bases from J, with 11 bases between. Germline V gene data show CDR1 as DFQATT and CDR2 as SNEGSKA (reference sequence). This CDR3 has 13 amino acids. The chain's CDR3 is CSARNPGLYEQYF. The DNA for the CDR3 is TGCAGTGCTAGAAATCCGGGGCTCTACGAGCAGTACTTC.

The V call is TRBV20-1, the J call TRBJ1-1; no firm D call. Trimming removed 3 bases at V and 4 bases at J, with 12 bases between. The CDR3 has 13 residues. CDR1 is DFQATT and CDR2 is SNEGSKA in the germline V gene (reference sequence). Here the CDR3 reads CSASNRMSTEAFF. CDR3 DNA sequence: TGCAGTGCTAGTAACAGAATGAGCACTGAAGCTTTCTTT.

The chain has TRBV20-1 and TRBJ2-3; TRBD2 matches 8 bases. This CDR3 has 14 amino acids. Looked up from germline, CDR1 is DFQATT and CDR2 is SNEGSKA (reference sequence). V lost 6 bases, J lost 2 bases, and 7 bases stayed unmatched. For the CDR3, the DNA is TGCAGTGCGCCCCGCGGGGGGAACACAGATACGCAGTATTTT. As protein: CSAPRGGNTDTQYF.

This rearrangement joins TRBV12-3 or TRBV12-4 to TRBJ1-2, with a possible D match to TRBD1 (5 bases). This CDR3 region has 14 residues. Between the trimmed V and J ends, which lost 7 bases and 2 bases, there was a span of 14 bases. The CDR3 bases are TGTGCCAGCATTAACAACAGGAGGAACTATGGCTACACCTTC. Protein: CASINNRRNYGYTF.

The V call is TRBV19, the J call TRBJ2-1; D remains ambiguous. CDR1 is LNHDA and CDR2 is SQIVND in the germline V gene (reference sequence). The CDR3 covers 13 residues. Trimming cost V 3 bases and J 4 bases, with 7 bases left between them. The CDR3 region is CASSITEYNEQFF. CDR3 sequence (DNA): TGTGCCAGTAGTATTACAGAATACAATGAGCAGTTCTTC.

This clonotype has more than one count but fewer than ten. The V and J genes are TRBV10-3 and TRBJ1-2; no definite D call. V lost 7 bases to trimming and J lost 4 bases, with 16 bases between them. There are 14 residues in the CDR3. In germline, CDR1 is ENHRY, CDR2 SYGVKD. The CDR3 reads CAITPGSDVYGYTF. CDR3 bases: TGTGCCATCACTCCGGGGTCGGATGTCTATGGCTACACCTTC.

The rearrangement joins TRBV18 to TRBJ1-2; weak D call: TRBD1 (6 bases). Germline CDR1 and CDR2: KGHSH and LQKENI. The CDR3 extends over 13 amino acids. Trimming took off 6 bases at V and 6 bases at J, with 14 bases between the two ends. The CDR3, as DNA: TGTGCCAGCTCCCCTACGGACAGAGATGGCTACACCTTC. It yields the protein CASSPTDRDGYTF. Supplemented by reference TRBV18 and TRBJ1-2, the full variable domain reads NAGVMQNPRHLVRRRGQEARLRCSPMKGHSHVYWYRQLPEEGLKFMVYLQKENIIDESGMPKERFSAEFPKEGPSILRIQQVVRGDSAAYFCASSPTDRDGYTFGSGTRLTVV.

This clonotype has a handful of counts. V gene TRBV12-3 or TRBV12-4 combines with J gene TRBJ1-6; D possibly corresponds to TRBD1 (5 bases). V lost 3 bases and J 10 bases, leaving 19 bases between the germline ends. This CDR3 has 16 amino acids. CDR3 nucleotides: TGTGCCAGCAGTTTGGAGGGGCCGGGCTCTGGATCACCCCTCCACTTT. Encoded protein: CASSLEGPGSGSPLHF.

This rearrangement joins TRBV27 to TRBJ1-2, with a weak D call TRBD1 (6 bases). The germline CDR1 and CDR2 sequences are MNHEY and SMNVEV (reference sequence). V lost 6 bases and J lost 7, with 15 bases in between. CDR3 length: 13 amino acids. The CDR3 nucleotides are TGTGCCAGCAGCTCACCCACAGGGTTTGGCTACACCTTC. Amino acid sequence: CASSSPTGFGYTF.

Comments on this clonotype: This may be a read error, as it is one base from a much larger clone. V gene TRBV29-1 combines with J gene TRBJ2-1, with D possibly matching TRBD2 (7 bases). Looked up from germline, CDR1 is SQVTM and CDR2 is ANQGSEA. V lost 4 bases to trimming and J lost 3 bases, with 13 bases between them. This CDR3 spans 14 amino acids. CDR3 loop: CSVGGRGGYNEQFF. In nucleotides, the CDR3 is TGCAGCGTTGGGGGTAGGGGGGGCTACAATGAGCAGTTCTTC.

This clonotype appeared a few times. This chain joins TRBV7-2 and TRBJ2-3; no reliable D call. The CDR3 is 15 residues long. Trimming left V 0 bases short and J 2 bases short, with 9 bases between. Per germline, CDR1 SGHTA and CDR2 FQGNSA. The CDR3 is CASSLAAGNTDTQYF. DNA for the CDR3: TGTGCCAGCAGCTTAGCGGCAGGCAACACAGATACGCAGTATTTT.

This chain connects TRBV5-1 to TRBJ1-2; possibly TRBD1 for D (6 bases). The germline CDR1 and CDR2 sequences are SGHRS and YFSETQ. There are 12 residues in the CDR3. V gave up 1 base and J gave up 13 bases, with 14 bases separating them. The CDR3 here is CASSLTQGKGTF. CDR3 nucleotides: TGCGCCAGCAGCTTGACTCAGGGGAAAGGCACCTTC.

The chain employs TRBV6-6 and TRBJ1-2; no definite D call. This CDR3 has 11 amino acids. CDR1 MNHNY and CDR2 SVGAGI come from the germline V gene (reference sequence). The ends were cut back, 8 bases at V and 2 bases at J, with 6 bases in the middle. Here the CDR3 reads CASHRNYGYTF. The CDR3 DNA reads TGTGCCAGCCACAGAAACTATGGCTACACCTTC.

This clonotype came up a few times. The rearrangement joins TRBV7-2 to TRBJ1-2, with D hard to call. V lost 1 base and J 3 bases, leaving 12 bases between the germline ends. The CDR3 runs 15 residues. Germline CDR1 reads SGHTA; CDR2 reads FQGNSA. The CDR3 bases are TGTGCCAGCAGCTTAGGTTTAGGACCTTACTATGGCTACACCTTC. This encodes CASSLGLGPYYGYTF.